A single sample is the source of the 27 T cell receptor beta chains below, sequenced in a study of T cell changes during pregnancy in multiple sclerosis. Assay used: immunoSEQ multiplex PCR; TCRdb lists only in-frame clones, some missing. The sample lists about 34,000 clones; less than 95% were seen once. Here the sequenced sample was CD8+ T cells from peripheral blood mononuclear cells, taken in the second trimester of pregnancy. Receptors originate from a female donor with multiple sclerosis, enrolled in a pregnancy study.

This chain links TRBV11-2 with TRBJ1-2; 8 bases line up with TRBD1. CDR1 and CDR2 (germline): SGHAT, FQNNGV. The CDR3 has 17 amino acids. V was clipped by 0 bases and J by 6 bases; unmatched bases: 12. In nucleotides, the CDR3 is TGTGCCAGCAGCTTAGATTTCGACAGGGGCGGTTTGGATGGCTACACCTTC. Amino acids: CASSLDFDRGGLDGYTF.

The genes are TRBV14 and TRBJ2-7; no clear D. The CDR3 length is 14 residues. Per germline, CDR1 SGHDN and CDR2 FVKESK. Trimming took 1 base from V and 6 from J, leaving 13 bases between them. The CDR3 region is CASSQGIRFAEQYF. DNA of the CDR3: TGTGCCAGCAGCCAAGGGATCAGGTTCGCCGAGCAGTACTTC.

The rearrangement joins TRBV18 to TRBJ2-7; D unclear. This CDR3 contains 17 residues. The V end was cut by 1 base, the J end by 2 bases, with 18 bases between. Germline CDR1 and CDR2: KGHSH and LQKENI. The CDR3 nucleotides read TGTGCCAGCTCACCACAATCAGAACGCTCCCTCACCTACGAGCAGTACTTC. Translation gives CASSPQSERSLTYEQYF.

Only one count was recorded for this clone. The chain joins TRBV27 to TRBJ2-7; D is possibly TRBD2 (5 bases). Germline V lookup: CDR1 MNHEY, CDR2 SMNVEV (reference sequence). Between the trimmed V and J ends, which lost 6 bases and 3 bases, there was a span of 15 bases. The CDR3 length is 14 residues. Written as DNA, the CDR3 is TGTGCCAGCAGCGGTCGGGAACGGAGCTACGAGCAGTACTTC. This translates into CASSGRERSYEQYF.

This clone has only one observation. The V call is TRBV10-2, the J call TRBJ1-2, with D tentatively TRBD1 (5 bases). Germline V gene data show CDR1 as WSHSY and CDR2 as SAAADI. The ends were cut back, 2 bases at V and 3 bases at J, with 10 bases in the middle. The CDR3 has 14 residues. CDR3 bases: TGCGCCAGCAGTGAGGGGGGGGTCGACTATGGCTACACCTTC. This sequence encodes CASSEGGVDYGYTF.

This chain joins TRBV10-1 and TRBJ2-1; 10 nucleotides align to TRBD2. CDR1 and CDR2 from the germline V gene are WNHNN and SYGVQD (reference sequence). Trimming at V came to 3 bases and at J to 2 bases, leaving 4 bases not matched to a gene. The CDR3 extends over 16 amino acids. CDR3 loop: CASSDPSGRAYNEQFF. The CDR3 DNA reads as TGCGCCAGCAGTGACCCCAGCGGGAGGGCCTACAATGAGCAGTTCTTC.

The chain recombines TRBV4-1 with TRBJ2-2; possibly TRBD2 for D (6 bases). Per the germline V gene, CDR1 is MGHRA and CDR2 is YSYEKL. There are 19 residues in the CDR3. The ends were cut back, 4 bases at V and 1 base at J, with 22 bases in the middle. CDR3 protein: CASSPPSHYGGKNTGELFF. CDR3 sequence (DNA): TGCGCCAGCAGCCCCCCATCTCATTATGGCGGGAAGAACACCGGGGAGCTGTTTTTT.

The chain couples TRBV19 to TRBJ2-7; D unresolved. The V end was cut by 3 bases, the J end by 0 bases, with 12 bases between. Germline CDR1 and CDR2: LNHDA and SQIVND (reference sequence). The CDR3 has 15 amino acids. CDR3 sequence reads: CASSIGGLSSYEQYF. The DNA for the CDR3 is TGTGCCAGTAGTATTGGCGGATTAAGCTCCTACGAGCAGTACTTC.

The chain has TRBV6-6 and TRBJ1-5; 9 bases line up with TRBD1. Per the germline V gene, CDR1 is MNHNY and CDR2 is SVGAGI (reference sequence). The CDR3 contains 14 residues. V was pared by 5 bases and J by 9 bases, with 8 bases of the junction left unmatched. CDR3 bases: TGTGCCAGCAGTGCACAGGGGGCTGATACGCCCCAGCATTTT. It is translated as CASSAQGADTPQHF.

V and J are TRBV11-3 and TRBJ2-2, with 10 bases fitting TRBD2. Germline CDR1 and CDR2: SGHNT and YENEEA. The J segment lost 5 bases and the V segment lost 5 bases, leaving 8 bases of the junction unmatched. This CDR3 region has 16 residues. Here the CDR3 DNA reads TGTGCCAGCAGCGTACTAGCGGGATTTAGGACCGGGGAGCTGTTTTTT. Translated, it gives CASSVLAGFRTGELFF.

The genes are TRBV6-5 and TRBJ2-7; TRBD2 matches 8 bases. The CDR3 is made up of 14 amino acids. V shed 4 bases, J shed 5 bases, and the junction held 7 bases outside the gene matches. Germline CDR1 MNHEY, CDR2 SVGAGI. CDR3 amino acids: CASSLGTSSHEQYF. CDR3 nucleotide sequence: TGTGCCAGCAGTTTAGGGACTAGTAGCCACGAGCAGTACTTC.

The DNA for the CDR3 is TGTGCCAGCCTAGCGGGAGGGCTCGTGGAGACCCAGTACTTC. It translates to CASLAGGLVETQYF. The rearrangement uses TRBV7-2 and TRBJ2-5, with 12 bases aligning to TRBD2. J lost 5 bases, V lost 8 bases, and 6 bases had no gene match. The CDR3 is 14 amino acids. Germline V gives CDR1 SGHTA, CDR2 FQGNSA. The complete variable domain, with remaining parts taken from reference TRBV7-2 and TRBJ2-5, reads GAGVSQSPSNKVTEKGKDVELRCDPISGHTALYWYRQSLGQGLEFLIYFQGNSAPDKSGLPSDRFSAERTGGSVSTLTIQRTQQEDSAVYLCASLAGGLVETQYFGPGTRLLVL.

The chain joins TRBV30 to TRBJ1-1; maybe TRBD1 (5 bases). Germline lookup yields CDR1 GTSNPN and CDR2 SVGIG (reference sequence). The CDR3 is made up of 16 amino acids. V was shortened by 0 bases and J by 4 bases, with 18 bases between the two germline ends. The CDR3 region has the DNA TGTGCCTGGAGTGTACGGGTTCGGGGGGTTCCCACTGAAGCTTTCTTT. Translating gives CAWSVRVRGVPTEAFF.

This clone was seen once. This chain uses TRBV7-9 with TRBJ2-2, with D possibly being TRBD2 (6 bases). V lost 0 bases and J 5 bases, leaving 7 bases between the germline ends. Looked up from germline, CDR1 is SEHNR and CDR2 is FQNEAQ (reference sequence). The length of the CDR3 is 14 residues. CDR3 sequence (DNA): TGTGCCAGCAGCTTAGCGGGGGGAACCGGGGAGCTGTTTTTT. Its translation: CASSLAGGTGELFF.

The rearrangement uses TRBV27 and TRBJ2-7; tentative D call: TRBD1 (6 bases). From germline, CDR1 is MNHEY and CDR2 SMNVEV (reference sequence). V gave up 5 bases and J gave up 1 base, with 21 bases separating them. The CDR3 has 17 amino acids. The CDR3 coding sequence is TGTGCCAGCAGTCTGACCTGGACAGAGTTTAGTTCCTACGAGCAGTACTTC. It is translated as CASSLTWTEFSSYEQYF.

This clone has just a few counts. The CDR3 here is CASSLRTGNGDTIYF. CDR3 in DNA: TGTGCCAGCAGCTTACGGACAGGGAACGGGGACACCATATATTTT. The V call is TRBV7-2, the J call TRBJ1-3, with 8 bases matching TRBD1. V lost 2 bases to trimming and J lost 8 bases; unmatched junction nucleotides: 8. Germline loops: CDR1 SGHTA, CDR2 FQGNSA. This CDR3 spans 15 amino acids.

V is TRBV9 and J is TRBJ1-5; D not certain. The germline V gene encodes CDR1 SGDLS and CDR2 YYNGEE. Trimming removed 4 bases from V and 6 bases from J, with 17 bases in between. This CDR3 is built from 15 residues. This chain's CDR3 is CASSPQPGSGQPQHF. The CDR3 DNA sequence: TGTGCCAGCAGCCCACAACCGGGAAGTGGTCAGCCCCAGCATTTT.

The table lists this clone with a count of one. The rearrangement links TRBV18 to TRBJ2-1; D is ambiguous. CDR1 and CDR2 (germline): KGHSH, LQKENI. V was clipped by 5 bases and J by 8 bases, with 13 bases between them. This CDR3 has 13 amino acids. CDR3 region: CASSAHSTDEQFF. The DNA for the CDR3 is TGTGCCAGCTCAGCCCATTCTACAGATGAGCAGTTCTTC.

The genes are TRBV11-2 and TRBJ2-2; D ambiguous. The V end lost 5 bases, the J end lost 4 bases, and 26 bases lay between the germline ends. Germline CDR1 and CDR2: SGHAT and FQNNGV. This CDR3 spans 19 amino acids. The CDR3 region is CASSHPRVTAASITGELFF. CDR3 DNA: TGTGCCAGCAGCCATCCACGTGTGACGGCGGCGTCTATCACCGGGGAGCTGTTTTTT.

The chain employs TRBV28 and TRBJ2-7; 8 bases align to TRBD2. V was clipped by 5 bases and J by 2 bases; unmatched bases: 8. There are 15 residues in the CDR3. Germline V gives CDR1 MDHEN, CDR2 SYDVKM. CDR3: CASSPGGGLTYEQYF. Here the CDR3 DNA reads TGTGCCAGCAGTCCAGGCGGGGGGCTTACCTACGAGCAGTACTTC.

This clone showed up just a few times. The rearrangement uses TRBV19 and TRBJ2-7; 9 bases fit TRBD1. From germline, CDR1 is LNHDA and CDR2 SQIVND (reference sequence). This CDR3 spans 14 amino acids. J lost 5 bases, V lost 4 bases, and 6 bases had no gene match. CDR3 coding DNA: TGTGCCAGTAGTAGGGGGACAGGGTACGACGAGCAGTACTTC. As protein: CASSRGTGYDEQYF.

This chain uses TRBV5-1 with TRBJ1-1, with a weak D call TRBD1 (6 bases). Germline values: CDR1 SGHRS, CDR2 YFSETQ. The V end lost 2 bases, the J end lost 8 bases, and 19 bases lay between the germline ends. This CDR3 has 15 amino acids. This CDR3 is CASSFSSRDTQEAFF. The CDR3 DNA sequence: TGCGCCAGCAGCTTTTCCTCCAGGGACACTCAGGAAGCTTTCTTT.

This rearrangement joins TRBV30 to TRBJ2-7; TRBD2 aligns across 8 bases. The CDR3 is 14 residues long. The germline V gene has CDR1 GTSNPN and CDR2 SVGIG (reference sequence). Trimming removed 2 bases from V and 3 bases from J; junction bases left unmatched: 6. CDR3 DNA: TGTGCCTGGAGTCCGGGACTAGAGAGCTACGAGCAGTACTTC. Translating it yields CAWSPGLESYEQYF.

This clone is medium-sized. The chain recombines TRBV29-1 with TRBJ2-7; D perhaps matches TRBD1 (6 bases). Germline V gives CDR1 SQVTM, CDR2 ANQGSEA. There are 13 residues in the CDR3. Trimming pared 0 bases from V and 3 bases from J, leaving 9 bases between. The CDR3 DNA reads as TGCAGCGTTGAAGATTCGGACAGCTACGAGCAGTACTTC. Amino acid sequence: CSVEDSDSYEQYF.

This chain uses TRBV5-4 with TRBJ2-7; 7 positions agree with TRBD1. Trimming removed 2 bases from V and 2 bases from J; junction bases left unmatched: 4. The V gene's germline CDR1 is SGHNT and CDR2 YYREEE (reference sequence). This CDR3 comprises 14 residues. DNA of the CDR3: TGTGCCAGCAGCTTTGGGACAGTGACCTACGAGCAGTACTTC. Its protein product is CASSFGTVTYEQYF.

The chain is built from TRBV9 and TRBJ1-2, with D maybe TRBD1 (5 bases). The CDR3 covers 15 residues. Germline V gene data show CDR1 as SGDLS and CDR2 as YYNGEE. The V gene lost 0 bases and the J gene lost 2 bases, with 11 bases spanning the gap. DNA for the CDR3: TGTGCCAGCAGCGTAGTAGGGGAGGACAACTATGGCTACACCTTC. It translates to CASSVVGEDNYGYTF.

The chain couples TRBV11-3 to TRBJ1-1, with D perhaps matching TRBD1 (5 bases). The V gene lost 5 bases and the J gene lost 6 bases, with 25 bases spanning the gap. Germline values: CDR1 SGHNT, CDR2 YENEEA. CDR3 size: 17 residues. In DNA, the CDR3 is TGTGCCAGCAGCCTAGGCCGCTCGGGCCAGGACAAATCTGAAGCTTTCTTT. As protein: CASSLGRSGQDKSEAFF. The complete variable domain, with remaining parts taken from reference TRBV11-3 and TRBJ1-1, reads EAGVVQSPRYKIIEKKQPVAFWCNPISGHNTLYWYLQNLGQGPELLIRYENEEAVDDSQLPKDRFSAERLKGVDSTLKIQPAELGDSAVYLCASSLGRSGQDKSEAFFGQGTRLTVV.